This passage covers 10 T cell receptor beta chains from one sample sequenced in a study of T-cell reconstitution after alpha-beta-depleted transplantation in children. As it was prepared, the TCRbeta library received unique molecular identifiers. One entry per CDR3 protein results from TCRdb running MiXCR on the PCR reads. The table shows roughly 670,000 distinct CDR3 sequences, with about an eighth occurring only once. Sequenced material: PBMCs, taken before TCRalphabeta/CD19-depleted stem cell transplant. The receptors stem from a girl aged 2 to 9 with congenital amegakaryocytic thrombocytopenia, due to receive a stem cell transplant.

This clonotype was seen at least ten times. This chain links TRBV4-1 with TRBJ2-1, with 9 bases that match TRBD2. Germline CDR1 reads MGHRA; CDR2 reads YSYEKL. The J segment lost 8 bases and the V segment lost 4 bases, leaving 15 bases of the junction unmatched. This CDR3 region has 17 residues. The CDR3 DNA follows: TGCGCCAGCAGCCCCAGAGGGGCGGGAGGGTCTGTATATGAGCAGTTCTTC. Translation gives CASSPRGAGGSVYEQFF.

This clonotype has at least ten counts. The chain couples TRBV20-1 to TRBJ2-3; D is uncertain. The CDR3 runs to 17 residues. The V and J ends lost 1 base and 0 bases respectively, with 17 bases between them. From germline, CDR1 is DFQATT and CDR2 SNEGSKA (reference sequence). The CDR3 loop is CSARGGWISSSTDTQYF. The CDR3 nucleotides read TGCAGTGCTAGAGGGGGATGGATATCGTCTAGCACAGATACGCAGTATTTT.

This clonotype has a count of ten or more. This chain's CDR3 is CASSSDKGRTTYNEQFF. The CDR3 DNA sequence: TGTGCCAGCAGTTCCGATAAAGGGAGGACCACCTACAATGAGCAGTTCTTC. The V gene is TRBV12-3 or TRBV12-4, the J gene TRBJ2-1; TRBD2 might be the D (6 bases). Trimming left V 4 bases short and J 2 bases short, with 18 bases between. The CDR3 extends over 17 amino acids.

This clonotype was observed many times. The CDR3 DNA sequence: TGTGCCAGCAGCTTACTCCTTCCGGGACTAGCGGGATTAACAACGCAGTATTTT. This gives the protein CASSLLLPGLAGLTTQYF. The rearrangement uses TRBV11-1 and TRBJ2-3, with 13 bases that match TRBD2. The CDR3 totals 18 residues. After removal of 2 bases from V and 9 bases from J, the junction contained 14 bases not matched to a gene. Germline V CDR1 and CDR2: SGHAT, FQDESV (reference sequence).

There are many counts of this clonotype. The rearrangement joins TRBV7-8 to TRBJ1-4; D is unresolved. Germline V gene lookup returns CDR1 SGHVS and CDR2 FQNEAQ. The CDR3 consists of 13 residues. V was trimmed by 2 bases and J by 8 bases, leaving 9 bases between them. In DNA, the CDR3 is TGTGCCAGCAGCTTACCCCCCGACGAAAAACTGTTTTTT. Amino acids: CASSLPPDEKLFF.

At least ten counts were recorded for this clonotype. The rearrangement uses TRBV15 and TRBJ2-7, with D possibly TRBD2 on 6 matching bases. Trimming took 0 bases from V and 2 from J, leaving 11 bases between them. CDR1 is LNHNV and CDR2 is YYDKDF in the germline V gene (reference sequence). The length of the CDR3 is 15 residues. CDR3 sequence reads: CATSRDQAGPYEQYF. The CDR3 nucleotides are TGTGCCACCAGCAGAGATCAGGCGGGACCCTACGAGCAGTACTTC.

The table lists this clonotype with many counts. The CDR3 loop reads CASAGLAGYNEQFF. The CDR3 DNA sequence: TGTGCCAGCGCGGGACTAGCGGGATACAATGAGCAGTTCTTC. The chain carries TRBV28 and TRBJ2-1, with 13 bases lining up with TRBD2. The CDR3 spans 14 residues. CDR1 MDHEN and CDR2 SYDVKM come from the germline V gene. V shed 8 bases, J shed 4 bases, and the junction held 2 bases outside the gene matches.

This clonotype was counted at least ten times. The CDR3 sequence: CASSVATWENIDEQFF. CDR3 DNA sequence: TGTGCCAGCAGCGTAGCTACCTGGGAGAATATCGATGAGCAGTTCTTC. The rearrangement links TRBV9 to TRBJ2-1; a possible D gene is TRBD2 (5 bases). Trimming left V 0 bases short and J 8 bases short, with 18 bases between. There are 16 residues in the CDR3. Germline V gives CDR1 SGDLS, CDR2 YYNGEE.

This clonotype was observed a handful of times. The CDR3 DNA is TGTGCCAGCAGTCGAACTAGCGGGAGCGGCGATGAGCAGTTCTTC. Its translation is CASSRTSGSGDEQFF. The chain carries TRBV3-1 and TRBJ2-1; TRBD2 agrees at 11 bases. This CDR3 is built from 15 residues. Germline V gene sequence: CDR1 LGHDT, CDR2 YNNKEL (reference sequence). V was pared by 6 bases and J by 8 bases, with 9 bases of the junction left unmatched.

Concerning this clonotype: Being one base from a much bigger clone, this may be a read error. The chain joins TRBV12-3 or TRBV12-4 to TRBJ1-2; D unclear. Trimming stripped 5 bases from V and 10 bases from J, with 14 bases between. The length of the CDR3 is 12 residues. This CDR3 is CASSLRPRSYTF. The CDR3 DNA follows: TGTGCCAGCAGTCTCAGACCGAGATCCTACACCTTC.